Following are 25 T cell receptor beta chains from one sample sequenced in a study of OX40 agonist ivuxolimab in advanced cancers. Clones were sequenced by immunoSEQ multiplex PCR, and TCRdb holds only the in-frame ones, with some missing. The profile covers 30,000 to 45,000 clones, with approximately 86% appearing a single time and about 1.8% taken by the ten largest. This specimen was CD4+ or CD8+ T cells sorted from blood, taken in a trial of the OX40 agonist ivuxolimab. These receptors were taken from an adult with an advanced solid tumor such as melanoma, head and neck, liver or kidney cancer.

The J gene is TRBJ1-1, the V gene TRBV6-6, with TRBD1 matching over 8 bases. Per germline, CDR1 MNHNY and CDR2 SVGAGI (reference sequence). CDR3 size: 14 residues. The V gene end was trimmed by 6 bases and the J gene end by 1 base; junction bases not matched to a gene: 4. CDR3 DNA sequence: TGTGCCAGCAGCCCCGGGACAGGGAACACTGAAGCTTTCTTT. Its protein is CASSPGTGNTEAFF.

The J gene is TRBJ2-2, the V gene TRBV19, with 8 nucleotides matching TRBD2. J lost 0 bases, V lost 1 base, and 4 bases had no gene match. CDR3 length equals 17 residues. The V gene's germline CDR1 is LNHDA and CDR2 SQIVND (reference sequence). Here the CDR3 DNA reads TGTGCCAGTAGTATAGTTTTAGCGGGGCCGAACACCGGGGAGCTGTTTTTT. Amino acid sequence: CASSIVLAGPNTGELFF. Variable domain in full (rest from reference TRBV19 and TRBJ2-2): DGGITQSPKYLFRKEGQNVTLSCEQNLNHDAMYWYRQDPGQGLRLIYYSQIVNDFQKGDIAEGYSVSREKKESFPLTVTSAQKNPTAFYLCASSIVLAGPNTGELFFGEGSRLTVL.

V gene TRBV30 combines with J gene TRBJ1-2; D remains ambiguous. Trimming removed 7 bases at V and 6 bases at J, with 9 bases between. The germline V gene has CDR1 GTSNPN and CDR2 SVGIG (reference sequence). This CDR3 region has 10 residues. The CDR3 is CASKLNGYTF. CDR3 bases: TGTGCCTCGAAACTAAATGGCTACACCTTC.

The chain joins TRBV19 to TRBJ2-5; 7 nucleotides match TRBD1. V shed 8 bases and J 2 bases; nucleotides not matched to a gene: 2. CDR3 size: 12 residues. From germline, CDR1 is LNHDA and CDR2 SQIVND (reference sequence). The CDR3 sequence is CASSRGQETQYF. The CDR3 DNA reads as TGTGCCAGTTCCAGGGGGCAAGAGACCCAGTACTTC.

CDR3 coding DNA: TGTGCCAGCAGCCCCTCCACGCCCTACACAGATACGCAGTATTTT. Protein sequence: CASSPSTPYTDTQYF. V gene TRBV7-9 combines with J gene TRBJ2-3; D is unresolved. V was trimmed by 5 bases and J by 2 bases, leaving 14 bases between them. Germline lookup yields CDR1 SEHNR and CDR2 FQNEAQ (reference sequence). CDR3 length: 15 amino acids. Full variable domain (rest looked up from reference TRBV7-9 and TRBJ2-3): DTGVSQNPRHKITKRGQNVTFRCDPISEHNRLYWYRQTLGQGPEFLTYFQNEAQLEKSRLLSDRFSAERPKGSFSTLEIQRTEQGDSAMYLCASSPSTPYTDTQYFGPGTRLTVL.

V is TRBV5-1 and J is TRBJ1-1, with TRBD1 matching 9 bases. Germline loops: CDR1 SGHRS, CDR2 YFSETQ. The V and J ends lost 4 bases and 4 bases, in that order; junction bases with no gene match: 2. CDR3 length equals 13 residues. The CDR3 loop is CASSGDRATEAFF. DNA of the CDR3: TGCGCCAGCAGCGGGGACAGGGCCACTGAAGCTTTCTTT.

The V gene is TRBV27, the J gene TRBJ1-4; tentative D call: TRBD1 (5 bases). Trimming cost V 7 bases and J 7 bases, with 16 bases left between them. CDR3 size: 14 residues. The germline gives CDR1 MNHEY, CDR2 SMNVEV (reference sequence). CDR3 sequence (DNA): TGTGCCAGCAAAGGGACGGGGCGGCTTGAAAAACTGTTTTTT. This sequence encodes CASKGTGRLEKLFF.

This clone was seen only a few times. V is TRBV7-9 and J is TRBJ2-7; either TRBD1 or TRBD2 may fit D (6 bases each). Germline assignment: CDR1 SEHNR and CDR2 FQNEAQ (reference sequence). Trimming left V 0 bases short and J 2 bases short, with 8 bases between. The CDR3 spans 14 residues. The CDR3 loop is CASSLAGGPYEQYF. The CDR3 region has the DNA TGTGCCAGCAGCTTAGCGGGGGGCCCCTACGAGCAGTACTTC.

About this clone itself: The same CDR3 is also encoded by other DNA sequences in this sample. The J gene is TRBJ1-1, the V gene TRBV6-6; D is perhaps TRBD1 (5 bases). Germline V lookup: CDR1 MNHNY, CDR2 SVGAGI (reference sequence). The CDR3 has 13 residues. V was shortened by 0 bases and J by 4 bases, with 6 bases between the two germline ends. The CDR3 sequence: CASSYSGVTEAFF. CDR3 nucleotide sequence: TGTGCCAGCAGTTACTCAGGGGTCACTGAAGCTTTCTTT.

As to this clone: At the DNA level, this CDR3 is encoded by other sequences in the same sample as well. CDR3 protein: CASSLGGVGNTEAFF. DNA for the CDR3: TGCGCCAGCAGCTTGGGGGGAGTAGGAAACACTGAAGCTTTCTTT. J is TRBJ1-1 and V is TRBV5-1; no clear D gene. The length of the CDR3 is 15 residues. Germline CDR1 is SGHRS and CDR2 is YFSETQ. V was cut by 0 bases and J by 2 bases, with 11 bases left in between.

The V gene is TRBV7-6, the J gene TRBJ2-3; D ambiguous. Germline lookup yields CDR1 SGHVS and CDR2 FNYEAQ. This CDR3 spans 12 amino acids. V was clipped by 2 bases and J by 5 bases, with 5 bases between them. The CDR3 loop is CASSLYEDTQYF. CDR3 nucleotide sequence: TGTGCCAGCAGCTTATATGAAGATACGCAGTATTTT.

The chain uses TRBV11-2 and TRBJ1-5; D is ambiguous. The V and J ends lost 7 bases and 5 bases respectively, with 18 bases between them. The germline V gene has CDR1 SGHAT and CDR2 FQNNGV. The CDR3 covers 15 residues. The CDR3 DNA reads TGTGCCAGCACATTAAGGGCAGGTCTTTATCAGCCCCAGCATTTT. This codes for CASTLRAGLYQPQHF.

This clone showed up just a few times. V usage is TRBV11-3 and J usage is TRBJ2-1; TRBD2 matches 10 bases. Germline assignment: CDR1 SGHNT and CDR2 YENEEA. The CDR3 loop spans 17 amino acids. V lost 5 bases to trimming and J lost 5 bases; unmatched junction nucleotides: 12. In nucleotides, the CDR3 is TGTGCCAGCAGCCGACGGGCTAGCGGGGGCCCCGACAATGAGCAGTTCTTC. It encodes CASSRRASGGPDNEQFF.

The rearrangement joins TRBV4-1 to TRBJ2-7; a weak D match, TRBD1 (6 bases). V shed 6 bases and J shed 7 bases, with 19 bases lying between them. The CDR3 has 14 amino acids. CDR1 MGHRA and CDR2 YSYEKL come from the germline V gene. CDR3 in amino acids: CASSLGSPGEEQYF. As DNA, the CDR3 is TGCGCCAGCAGTCTTGGGTCGCCAGGGGAAGAGCAGTACTTC.

The chain uses TRBV7-2 and TRBJ2-1, with 9 bases fitting TRBD2. Losses at the gene ends were 3 bases for V and 3 bases for J; bases not matched to a gene: 3. The CDR3 contains 15 residues. Germline CDR1 is SGHTA and CDR2 is FQGNSA. CDR3 in amino acids: CASSFSGGLYNEQFF. CDR3 in DNA: TGTGCCAGCAGCTTTAGCGGGGGCCTCTACAATGAGCAGTTCTTC.

The V and J genes are TRBV7-6 and TRBJ2-6; D not certain. With 5 bases removed from V and 4 bases from J, the gap between germline ends came to 12 bases. This CDR3 is 15 amino acids long. The germline V gene has CDR1 SGHVS and CDR2 FNYEAQ. The DNA of the CDR3 is TGTGCCAGCAGCCCAAGCGCAGTGGGGGCCAACGTCCTGACTTTC. Amino acid sequence: CASSPSAVGANVLTF.

V and J are TRBV4-1 and TRBJ2-7; 7 nucleotides align to TRBD2. V lost 0 bases, J lost 0 bases, and 11 bases stayed unmatched. Germline CDR1 MGHRA, CDR2 YSYEKL. The CDR3 sequence is 18 residues long. CDR3: CASSQDLSWGGTSYEQYF. CDR3 DNA sequence: TGCGCCAGCAGCCAAGATTTATCATGGGGGGGAACCTCCTACGAGCAGTACTTC.

The rearrangement links TRBV19 to TRBJ2-1, with 11 bases identical to TRBD2. Germline V gene lookup returns CDR1 LNHDA and CDR2 SQIVND (reference sequence). Trimming cost V 6 bases and J 4 bases; bases outside gene matches: 8. The CDR3 has 16 amino acids. The CDR3 sequence is CASRESSGGRYNEQFF. CDR3 bases: TGTGCCAGTAGAGAGTCTAGCGGGGGGAGATACAATGAGCAGTTCTTC.

The J gene is TRBJ2-3, the V gene TRBV5-4; 12 nucleotides align to TRBD2. The V gene's germline CDR1 is SGHNT and CDR2 YYREEE (reference sequence). With 1 base clipped from V and 6 bases from J, the junction kept 0 bases outside the gene matches. The CDR3 runs to 14 residues. CDR3 DNA: TGTGCCAGCAGCTTGACTAGCGGGGGGGATACGCAGTATTTT. Translation gives CASSLTSGGDTQYF. Full variable domain (remainder filled in from reference TRBV5-4 and TRBJ2-3): ETGVTQSPTHLIKTRGQQVTLRCSSQSGHNTVSWYQQALGQGPQFIFQYYREEENGRGNFPPRFSGLQFPNYSSELNVNALELDDSALYLCASSLTSGGDTQYFGPGTRLTVL.

The rearrangement uses TRBV7-2 and TRBJ1-2, with 8 bases aligning to TRBD1. The trim removed 1 base at V and 2 bases at J, leaving 6 bases unmatched. Germline V CDR1 and CDR2: SGHTA, FQGNSA. CDR3 length equals 16 residues. In nucleotides, the CDR3 is TGTGCCAGCAGCTTAGGCGGGACAGGCAAAAACTATGGCTACACCTTC. Residues: CASSLGGTGKNYGYTF.

The chain joins TRBV2 to TRBJ1-3; TRBD1 agrees at 7 bases. Germline V gene data show CDR1 as SNHLY and CDR2 as FYNNEI. The V segment lost 3 bases and the J segment 8 bases; nucleotides outside the gene matches: 10. The CDR3 consists of 15 residues. The CDR3: CASSDYTGAADTIYF. CDR3 bases: TGTGCCAGCAGTGACTATACAGGGGCTGCAGACACCATATATTTT.

This chain links TRBV6-5 with TRBJ2-3; a possible D gene is TRBD2 (6 bases). Germline V gene sequence: CDR1 MNHEY, CDR2 SVGAGI. The CDR3 contains 14 residues. The V end lost 7 bases, the J end lost 3 bases, and 14 bases lay between the germline ends. The CDR3 coding sequence is TGTGCCAGCAAATCACTGGGGGGAACAGATACGCAGTATTTT. Protein sequence: CASKSLGGTDTQYF.

The genes are TRBV7-9 and TRBJ2-7; tentatively, D is TRBD1 (6 bases). Between the trimmed V and J ends, which lost 5 bases and 6 bases, there was a span of 17 bases. Germline V gene sequence: CDR1 SEHNR, CDR2 FQNEAQ (reference sequence). The CDR3 is 14 residues long. Here the CDR3 reads CASSKQQGWVEQYF. The CDR3 bases are TGTGCCAGCAGCAAACAACAGGGTTGGGTCGAGCAGTACTTC.

This clone has just one count. The V and J genes are TRBV7-2 and TRBJ2-1; maybe TRBD2 (6 bases). CDR3 length equals 15 residues. V lost 0 bases to trimming and J lost 3 bases, with 9 bases between them. Germline V gives CDR1 SGHTA, CDR2 FQGNSA. Here the CDR3 DNA reads TGTGCCAGCAGCTTAGCGGTGGGGGGCTACAATGAGCAGTTCTTC. Translating it yields CASSLAVGGYNEQFF.

The J gene is TRBJ2-5, the V gene TRBV5-1; perhaps TRBD2 as D (5 bases). Trimming cost V 4 bases and J 4 bases, with 8 bases left between them. Germline CDR1 SGHRS, CDR2 YFSETQ. The CDR3 has 12 residues. This CDR3 is CASSSGRETQYF. CDR3 nucleotides: TGCGCCAGCAGCAGCGGTAGAGAGACCCAGTACTTC.